This entry describes one TCR beta chain. Its antigen is not known. A junction boundary mismatches the germline segment, possibly from a read error. The CDR3 sequence is 14 residues long. Germline CDR1 is DFQATT and CDR2 is SNEGSKA (reference sequence). This sample was taken from a study of blood T cells in healthy people across ages. They isolated at least 6 million PBMCs from each sample. Findings of the study overall: Whereas aged donors had fewer naive CD4+ cells, long-lived donors had more of them and higher diversity. Correlation between TCR beta diversity and naive T cell percentage was strong. Measured against age, TCR beta diversity per million T cells decreased in a roughly linear manner.

A second 7 to 11 cycle PCR used barcoded and J-beta primers. TCRdb ran MiXCR on the 5' RACE reads and lists one entry per CDR3 protein. The repertoire holds fewer than 800,000 distinct CDR3 sequences, with 45% to 50% as singletons. The sample consisted of blood. The rearrangement joins TRBV20-1 to TRBJ2-7, with a weak D call TRBD2 (6 bases). The sequence came from an older woman in good health. The CDR3 sequence: CSARVGTGAYEQYF. The CDR3 DNA follows: TGCAGTGCTAGAGTCGGGACTGGGGCCTATGAGCAGTACTTC.